The next 23 T cell receptor beta chains were all read from a single sample in a study of PD-L1 blockade in urothelial cancer. The protocol was immunoSEQ multiplex PCR, while the TCRdb copy is restricted to in-frame clones and leaves out a portion. The repertoire consists of 35,000 to 55,000 clones, with over 65% occurring once and the leading ten covering roughly 2.7%. The sample here was PBMCs, taken around atezolizumab (anti-PD-L1) treatment. Every receptor here comes from a man aged 65 to 85 with urothelial cancer.

This chain connects TRBV5-4 to TRBJ2-5; TRBD1 is a possible D gene (6 bases). Trimming took off 4 bases at V and 2 bases at J, with 18 bases between the two ends. This CDR3 contains 16 residues. Germline V gene sequence: CDR1 SGHNT, CDR2 YYREEE (reference sequence). CDR3 nucleotides: TGTGCCAGCAGCAGAAAACCCACAGGGACGCAAGAGACCCAGTACTTC. It translates to CASSRKPTGTQETQYF.

The CDR3 nucleotides are TGTGCCAGCAGCTTACTGGGGCCAGAGCAGTTCTTC. As protein: CASSLLGPEQFF. J is TRBJ2-1 and V is TRBV13; a possible D gene is TRBD1 (5 bases). V lost 2 bases to trimming and J lost 10 bases, with 9 bases between them. CDR3 size: 12 residues. CDR1 and CDR2 from the germline V gene are PRHDT and FYEKMQ (reference sequence).

This chain connects TRBV4-3 to TRBJ2-2; D may be TRBD1 (5 bases). CDR1 is LGHNA and CDR2 is YSLEER in the germline V gene. CDR3 length: 16 amino acids. V lost 2 bases, J lost 3 bases, and 13 bases lay in between. CDR3 sequence: CASSQFTTEYTGELFF. The CDR3 nucleotides read TGCGCCAGCAGCCAATTTACGACAGAGTACACCGGGGAGCTGTTTTTT.

The chain links TRBV7-3 to TRBJ2-3, with a weak D call TRBD1 (5 bases). This CDR3 spans 14 amino acids. V was clipped by 6 bases and J by 2 bases, with 12 bases between them. Germline V gives CDR1 SGHTA, CDR2 FQGTGA. CDR3 protein: CASRGAGSTDTQYF. The CDR3 DNA reads as TGTGCCAGCAGAGGGGCCGGGTCCACAGATACGCAGTATTTT.

The gene calls are TRBV6-6 and TRBJ1-2, with D possibly TRBD1 on 5 matching bases. Trimming cost V 0 bases and J 8 bases, with 19 bases left between them. Germline lookup yields CDR1 MNHNY and CDR2 SVGAGI (reference sequence). The CDR3 runs 16 residues. CDR3 amino acids: CASSYSDGADKRGYTF. Here the CDR3 DNA reads TGTGCCAGCAGTTACTCGGATGGGGCAGATAAGAGAGGCTACACCTTC.

The rearrangement joins TRBV10-3 to TRBJ1-2, with 10 bases identical to TRBD1. This CDR3 is 15 amino acids long. Germline CDR1 ENHRY, CDR2 SYGVKD. After removal of 5 bases from V and 7 bases from J, the junction contained 10 bases not matched to a gene. In DNA, the CDR3 is TGTGCCATCAGTTCCGACCGGGACAGGGGTGGTGGCTACACCTTC. Its translation is CAISSDRDRGGGYTF.

The rearrangement uses TRBV2 and TRBJ2-2, with 8 nucleotides matching TRBD2. The length of the CDR3 is 14 residues. Germline trimming cut 2 bases from V and 9 bases from J; bases unmatched to any gene: 5. Per germline, CDR1 SNHLY and CDR2 FYNNEI. The DNA for the CDR3 is TGTGCCAGCAGTGAAACGGGAGGGCTTAGGGAGCTGTTTTTT. It is translated as CASSETGGLRELFF.

The chain has TRBV5-1 and TRBJ2-4, with 7 nucleotides matching TRBD1. Germline CDR1 SGHRS, CDR2 YFSETQ. Trimming removed 10 bases from V and 0 bases from J; junction bases left unmatched: 7. The CDR3 contains 14 residues. CDR3 sequence (DNA): TGCGCCCAACAGGGGTGGAAAGCCAAAAACATTCAGTACTTC. Its protein product is CAQQGWKAKNIQYF.

This clone was found once. The V gene is TRBV18, the J gene TRBJ2-4, with a weak D call TRBD2 (6 bases). This CDR3 has 15 residues. The ends were cut back, 2 bases at V and 0 bases at J, with 8 bases in the middle. CDR1 is KGHSH, CDR2 LQKENI, per germline. In nucleotides, the CDR3 is TGTGCCAGCTCACCAGGACTACTAGCCAAAAACATTCAGTACTTC. As protein: CASSPGLLAKNIQYF.

The rearrangement uses TRBV28 and TRBJ2-6; 9 bases fit TRBD1. The CDR3 has 18 residues. The V and J ends lost 5 bases and 0 bases, in that order; junction bases with no gene match: 8. CDR1 is MDHEN, CDR2 SYDVKM, per germline. The CDR3 protein is CASSPRTGASSGANVLTF. The CDR3 coding sequence is TGTGCCAGCAGTCCACGGACAGGGGCTAGCTCTGGGGCCAACGTCCTGACTTTC.

V and J are TRBV5-1 and TRBJ2-3; D not certain. Germline values: CDR1 SGHRS, CDR2 YFSETQ. CDR3 size: 13 residues. Trimming left V 0 bases short and J 2 bases short, with 4 bases between. CDR3 protein: CASSLGATDTQYF. Written as DNA, the CDR3 is TGCGCCAGCAGCTTGGGAGCCACAGATACGCAGTATTTT. Full variable domain (remainder filled in from reference TRBV5-1 and TRBJ2-3): KAGVTQTPRYLIKTRGQQVTLSCSPISGHRSVSWYQQTPGQGLQFLFEYFSETQRNKGNFPGRFSGRQFSNSRSEMNVSTLELGDSALYLCASSLGATDTQYFGPGTRLTVL.

This clone has just one count. V usage is TRBV5-1 and J usage is TRBJ1-1, with 12 bases fitting TRBD1. Germline values: CDR1 SGHRS, CDR2 YFSETQ. J gave up 6 bases and V 4 bases, and 7 bases lay outside the gene matches. This CDR3 comprises 15 residues. For the CDR3, the DNA is TGCGCCAGCAGCCCACGGGGACAGGGGGCATCTGAAGCTTTCTTT. Its translation is CASSPRGQGASEAFF.

The CDR3 DNA reads TGCGCCAGCAGCTCCGGGACAGGGCCTTACGAGCAGTACTTC. This translates into CASSSGTGPYEQYF. The chain combines TRBV5-1 with TRBJ2-7; 9 nucleotides match TRBD1. This CDR3 region has 14 residues. Germline V gene sequence: CDR1 SGHRS, CDR2 YFSETQ. With 3 bases clipped from V and 4 bases from J, the junction kept 5 bases outside the gene matches.

The chain employs TRBV10-3 and TRBJ2-7; 9 bases agree with TRBD1. J lost 4 bases, V lost 0 bases, and 4 bases had no gene match. Per the germline V gene, CDR1 is ENHRY and CDR2 is SYGVKD. The CDR3 consists of 15 residues. This CDR3 reads CAISESEQGAYEQYF. As DNA, the CDR3 is TGTGCCATCAGTGAGTCGGAACAGGGGGCTTACGAGCAGTACTTC.

The rearrangement uses TRBV5-4 and TRBJ2-3; 9 positions agree with TRBD1. This CDR3 has 16 residues. CDR1 is SGHNT and CDR2 is YYREEE in the germline V gene (reference sequence). V lost 4 bases to trimming and J lost 4 bases; unmatched junction nucleotides: 10. The chain's CDR3 is CASSPEWDREADTQYF. In DNA, the CDR3 is TGTGCCAGCAGCCCAGAGTGGGACAGGGAAGCAGATACGCAGTATTTT. Together with reference TRBV5-4 and TRBJ2-3, the CDR3 gives the full variable domain: ETGVTQSPTHLIKTRGQQVTLRCSSQSGHNTVSWYQQALGQGPQFIFQYYREEENGRGNFPPRFSGLQFPNYSSELNVNALELDDSALYLCASSPEWDREADTQYFGPGTRLTVL.

The rearrangement joins TRBV5-1 to TRBJ1-2; D is unclear. V was pared by 2 bases and J by 3 bases, with 8 bases between. Per the germline V gene, CDR1 is SGHRS and CDR2 is YFSETQ. The CDR3 has 13 residues. The CDR3 loop reads CASSLIGDYGYTF. CDR3 bases: TGCGCCAGCAGCTTAATAGGAGACTATGGCTACACCTTC.

The CDR3 nucleotides read TGCGCCAGCAGCGAAAACGGGCAGGGAAACACCGGGGAGCTGTTTTTT. The encoded protein is CASSENGQGNTGELFF. The rearrangement links TRBV5-1 to TRBJ2-2, with D possibly TRBD1 on 5 matching bases. V was shortened by 4 bases and J by 2 bases, with 15 bases between the two germline ends. This CDR3 is 16 amino acids long. The germline V gene encodes CDR1 SGHRS and CDR2 YFSETQ.

This chain joins TRBV5-1 and TRBJ2-1; TRBD2 is a possible D gene (6 bases). From germline, CDR1 is SGHRS and CDR2 YFSETQ. The V end was cut by 0 bases, the J end by 9 bases, with 16 bases between. This CDR3 spans 15 amino acids. This CDR3 reads CASSLAPSESGEQFF. DNA for the CDR3: TGCGCCAGCAGCTTGGCACCTAGCGAATCGGGTGAGCAGTTCTTC. Full variable domain (outside the CDR3, taken from reference TRBV5-1 and TRBJ2-1): KAGVTQTPRYLIKTRGQQVTLSCSPISGHRSVSWYQQTPGQGLQFLFEYFSETQRNKGNFPGRFSGRQFSNSRSEMNVSTLELGDSALYLCASSLAPSESGEQFFGPGTRLTVL.

V and J are TRBV7-8 and TRBJ1-1, with D uncertain. Germline V gene lookup returns CDR1 SGHVS and CDR2 FQNEAQ. The CDR3 totals 14 residues. V gave up 1 base and J gave up 5 bases, with 11 bases separating them. CDR3 sequence reads: CASSLVLSGTEAFF. CDR3 coding DNA: TGTGCCAGCAGCTTAGTCTTATCAGGAACTGAAGCTTTCTTT.

A few counts support this clone. The chain combines TRBV6-6 with TRBJ2-3; TRBD2 matches 7 bases. Germline V CDR1 and CDR2: MNHNY, SVGAGI (reference sequence). V was pared by 2 bases and J by 2 bases, with 7 bases of the junction left unmatched. This CDR3 has 16 amino acids. The CDR3 DNA follows: TGTGCCAGCAGTTACGCAGCTAGCGGTAACACAGATACGCAGTATTTT. Its protein is CASSYAASGNTDTQYF.

The chain has TRBV7-2 and TRBJ2-2, with D maybe TRBD2 (6 bases). Trimming removed 3 bases at V and 1 base at J, with 15 bases between. CDR1 SGHTA and CDR2 FQGNSA come from the germline V gene. The CDR3 contains 17 residues. CDR3 coding DNA: TGTGCCAGCAGCTTGGGGACTTGGGACGTGAACACCGGGGAGCTGTTTTTT. Encoded protein: CASSLGTWDVNTGELFF.

The J gene is TRBJ1-2, the V gene TRBV7-3, with unresolved D. Germline CDR1 SGHTA, CDR2 FQGTGA. The CDR3 consists of 14 residues. V was shortened by 2 bases and J by 4 bases, with 11 bases between the two germline ends. This CDR3 is CASSLDPGLYGYTF. In DNA, the CDR3 is TGTGCCAGCAGCTTAGATCCAGGACTCTATGGCTACACCTTC.

This clone was seen only once. The chain has TRBV5-4 and TRBJ2-5, with TRBD1 as a possible D gene (5 bases). Trimming shortened V by 1 base and J by 0 bases, and 10 bases separated the two germline ends. The CDR3 covers 15 residues. Germline V gene lookup returns CDR1 SGHNT and CDR2 YYREEE (reference sequence). The CDR3 nucleotides read TGTGCCAGCAGCTTGACAGGCCCCTACCAAGAGACCCAGTACTTC. It specifies CASSLTGPYQETQYF.